Sequencing of this TCR beta chain was carried out in a study of blood T cell repertoires in COVID-19. On the study more broadly: The cDNA or gDNA used as material had been derived from T cells, B-cell-depleted T cells, or PBMCs.

Sequencing was performed with immunoSEQ multiplex PCR; in TCRdb, only in-frame clones are kept and a portion is missing. The profile shows 200,000 to 250,000 clones, roughly 84% of them singletons. V lost 6 bases and J lost 4, with 15 bases in between. The CDR3 length is 14 residues. Germline CDR1 is SGHAT and CDR2 is FQNNGV. Sequencing was carried out using peripheral blood. The chain joins TRBV11-2 to TRBJ1-2, with D perhaps TRBD1 (6 bases). This receptor was taken from a woman between 40 and 50 years old with active or convalescent COVID-19. The CDR3 spells CASSWEGEAYGYTF. Here the CDR3 DNA reads TGTGCCAGCAGTTGGGAGGGGGAGGCCTATGGCTACACCTTC.